This record looks at one T cell receptor (beta chain) sequence and its context. These data come from a study of shared clonotypes between healthy human individuals. Naive CD8 cells comprised CD45RO-negative, CCR7-positively selected cells, excluding terminally differentiated effector memory CD45RA+ cells. The assay was immunoSEQ multiplex PCR, and TCRdb's table has in-frame clones only and misses some. The table shows just over 2,000,000 clones, with about 95% occurring only once. Germline values: CDR1 LNHDA, CDR2 SQIVND (reference sequence). V was cut by 5 bases and J by 6 bases, with 11 bases left in between. CDR3 length: 13 amino acids.

The chain links TRBV19 to TRBJ2-1; D is ambiguous. The sample was naive CD8+ T cells sorted from blood. The TCR comes from a man aged 18 to 29 in good health. In DNA form, the CDR3 reads TGTGCCAGTAGTGACCCCGCCTCCAATGAGCAGTTCTTC. Amino acid sequence: CASSDPASNEQFF.